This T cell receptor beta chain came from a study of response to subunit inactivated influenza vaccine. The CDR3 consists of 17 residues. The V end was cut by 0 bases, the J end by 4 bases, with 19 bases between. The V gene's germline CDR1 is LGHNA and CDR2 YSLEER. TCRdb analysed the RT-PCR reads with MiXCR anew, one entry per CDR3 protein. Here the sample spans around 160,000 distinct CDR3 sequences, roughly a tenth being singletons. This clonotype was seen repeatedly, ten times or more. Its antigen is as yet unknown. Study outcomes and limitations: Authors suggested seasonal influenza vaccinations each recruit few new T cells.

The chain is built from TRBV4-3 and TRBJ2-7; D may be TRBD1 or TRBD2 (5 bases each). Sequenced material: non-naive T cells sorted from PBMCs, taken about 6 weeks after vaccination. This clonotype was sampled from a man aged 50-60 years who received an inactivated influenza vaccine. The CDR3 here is CASSQDGTGTKIYEQYF. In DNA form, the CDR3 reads TGCGCCAGCAGCCAAGACGGGACCGGGACCAAGATTTACGAGCAGTACTTC.